The 10 T cell receptor beta chains listed next were all sequenced from one sample in a study of cytomegalovirus exposure and HLA in healthy donors. The study ran its PCR with 60 Vbeta and 13 Jbeta primers. Only in-frame clones appear in the TCRdb table, and some are missing; sequencing was by immunoSEQ multiplex PCR. Among some 190,000 clones listed, about three quarters were seen once. Sequences were obtained from PBMCs. The receptors come from a man younger than 35 in good health and CMV-seronegative.

The chain couples TRBV25-1 to TRBJ2-3; possible D gene TRBD2, 6 bases. Germline V gene sequence: CDR1 MGHDK, CDR2 SYGVNS. Trimming shortened V by 3 bases and J by 2 bases, and 12 bases separated the two germline ends. The CDR3 contains 15 residues. CDR3 in amino acids: CASSDPGLFTDTQYF. The CDR3 DNA reads TGTGCCAGCAGTGACCCTGGACTATTCACAGATACGCAGTATTTT.

This clone turned up a few times. The chain joins TRBV6-1 to TRBJ2-5; 8 nucleotides agree with TRBD2. The CDR3 length is 14 residues. The V gene end was trimmed by 6 bases and the J gene end by 3 bases; junction bases not matched to a gene: 6. Germline V gene sequence: CDR1 MNHNS, CDR2 SASEGT. CDR3 in DNA: TGTGCCAGCAGACCGGGGGGGCCTAAAGAGACCCAGTACTTC. Translation: CASRPGGPKETQYF.

The J gene is TRBJ1-5, the V gene TRBV19; D is perhaps TRBD1 (6 bases). The length of the CDR3 is 15 residues. CDR1 and CDR2 from the germline V gene are LNHDA and SQIVND (reference sequence). V was pared by 0 bases and J by 9 bases, with 15 bases between. The CDR3 DNA is TGTGCCAGTAGTATAGACCCAGGGGAACAAAGGCCCCAGCATTTT. Protein: CASSIDPGEQRPQHF.

The chain employs TRBV6-5 and TRBJ1-6; TRBD1 might be the D (5 bases). The CDR3 spans 15 residues. Germline CDR1 reads MNHEY; CDR2 reads SVGAGI. The ends were cut back, 1 base at V and 7 bases at J, with 11 bases in the middle. The CDR3 nucleotides are TGTGCCAGCAGTTACTTTGGGGGGTGGAATTCACCCCTCCACTTT. This sequence encodes CASSYFGGWNSPLHF.

The chain recombines TRBV27 with TRBJ1-1; 7 nucleotides line up with TRBD1. CDR1 and CDR2 from the germline V gene are MNHEY and SMNVEV (reference sequence). CDR3 length equals 14 residues. After removal of 6 bases from V and 1 base from J, the junction contained 5 bases not matched to a gene. The CDR3 coding sequence is TGTGCCAGCAGGAGGGACAGTGCGAACACTGAAGCTTTCTTT. It specifies CASRRDSANTEAFF.

V usage is TRBV28 and J usage is TRBJ2-1, with D hard to call. The CDR3 extends over 16 amino acids. V dropped 2 bases and J dropped 6 bases, with 17 bases sitting between them. CDR1 is MDHEN and CDR2 is SYDVKM in the germline V gene. The CDR3: CASSLSRVWLINEQFF. In DNA form, the CDR3 reads TGTGCCAGCAGTTTAAGTCGGGTGTGGTTAATCAATGAGCAGTTCTTC.

This clone was observed once. The chain combines TRBV27 with TRBJ2-1; 9 bases map to TRBD1. The J segment lost 0 bases and the V segment lost 6 bases, leaving 6 bases of the junction unmatched. This CDR3 spans 16 amino acids. Germline CDR1 reads MNHEY; CDR2 reads SMNVEV (reference sequence). The CDR3 coding sequence is TGTGCCAGCAGGGCCGGGACAGGGTTCTCCTACAATGAGCAGTTCTTC. Residues: CASRAGTGFSYNEQFF.

The gene calls are TRBV7-9 and TRBJ2-5; 9 positions agree with TRBD2. V dropped 3 bases and J dropped 4; count of bases not matched to a gene: 9. This CDR3 comprises 16 residues. Germline V gene data show CDR1 as SEHNR and CDR2 as FQNEAQ (reference sequence). The DNA for the CDR3 is TGTGCCAGCAGCTTGGGGGACCTAGCGGGAATAGAGACCCAGTACTTC. It is translated as CASSLGDLAGIETQYF.

This clone showed up just a few times. The chain has TRBV5-4 and TRBJ2-1, with D unresolved. The CDR3 has 13 amino acids. Between the trimmed V and J ends, which lost 0 bases and 7 bases, there was a span of 8 bases. Germline loops: CDR1 SGHNT, CDR2 YYREEE (reference sequence). The DNA of the CDR3 is TGTGCCAGCAGCTTGGCCGACGGGAATGAGCAGTTCTTC. Encoded protein: CASSLADGNEQFF.

This clone has only a few counts. The rearrangement links TRBV19 to TRBJ1-1; TRBD1 aligns across 7 bases. The junction had 20 bases not matched to a gene; V was cut back by 9 bases and J by 1 base. The CDR3 consists of 18 residues. The V gene's germline CDR1 is LNHDA and CDR2 SQIVND (reference sequence). CDR3 residues: CASRSMTGWVRENTEAFF. CDR3 nucleotides: TGTGCCAGCCGCTCAATGACAGGGTGGGTTAGGGAGAACACTGAAGCTTTCTTT. Drawing the rest from reference TRBV19 and TRBJ1-1, the complete variable domain is DGGITQSPKYLFRKEGQNVTLSCEQNLNHDAMYWYRQDPGQGLRLIYYSQIVNDFQKGDIAEGYSVSREKKESFPLTVTSAQKNPTAFYLCASRSMTGWVRENTEAFFGQGTRLTVV.